The source of this T cell receptor beta chain is a study of human T cells and chemical hapten exposure. Looking at the study overall: Small volume differences among pooled libraries mainly caused per-sample TCR yield variation.

Per the germline V gene, CDR1 is SQVTM and CDR2 is ANQGSEA. The CDR3 has 13 amino acids. V dropped 6 bases and J dropped 4 bases, with 15 bases sitting between them. Findings and limits, study-wide: Against controls, expanded TCRs gave rise to significantly more large CDR3 similarity clusters.

The time point here: patch test 2, 6 weeks after DPC sensitization. The treatment denotes: therapeutic diphenylcyclopropenone sensitization with weekly scalp DPC. Sample donors consisted of patients with alopecia, aged 18 to 70 years, who were suitable for DPC. Authors' methods: Between about 23,224 and 750,000 TCRs appeared in each sample, and the median stood at 95,638. TCRdb itself ran the RACE reads through MiXCR, one entry per CDR3 protein. The V and J calls and clone size come from TCRdb's table, not from the authors' own analysis. The table includes 95,000 or so distinct CDR3 sequences, about an eighth detected once. Comments on this clonotype: What it recognizes is unknown.

This TCR was recovered from a woman in her 40s with alopecia areata. Some clones in this sample may be carry-over from other donors' samples. The source material was whole blood, sampled in connection with sensitization to the hapten diphenylcyclopropenone (DPC). V and J are TRBV29-1 and TRBJ2-5; no firm D call. The CDR3: CSVDIVGSETQYF. In DNA form, the CDR3 reads TGCAGCGTCGATATTGTGGGATCAGAGACCCAGTACTTC.